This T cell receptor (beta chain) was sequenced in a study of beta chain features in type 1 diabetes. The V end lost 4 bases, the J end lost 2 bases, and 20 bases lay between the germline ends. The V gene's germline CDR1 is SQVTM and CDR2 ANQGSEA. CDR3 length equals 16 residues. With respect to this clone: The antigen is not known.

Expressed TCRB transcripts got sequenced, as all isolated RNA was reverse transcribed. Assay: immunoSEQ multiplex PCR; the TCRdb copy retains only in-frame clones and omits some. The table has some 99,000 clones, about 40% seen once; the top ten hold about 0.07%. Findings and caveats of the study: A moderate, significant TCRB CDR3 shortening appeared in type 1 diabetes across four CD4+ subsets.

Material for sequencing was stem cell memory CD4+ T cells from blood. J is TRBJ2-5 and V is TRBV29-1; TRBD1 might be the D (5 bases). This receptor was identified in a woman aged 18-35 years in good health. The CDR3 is CSVAARAGIDQETQYF. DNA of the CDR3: TGCAGCGTTGCCGCACGGGCAGGGATCGATCAAGAGACCCAGTACTTC.